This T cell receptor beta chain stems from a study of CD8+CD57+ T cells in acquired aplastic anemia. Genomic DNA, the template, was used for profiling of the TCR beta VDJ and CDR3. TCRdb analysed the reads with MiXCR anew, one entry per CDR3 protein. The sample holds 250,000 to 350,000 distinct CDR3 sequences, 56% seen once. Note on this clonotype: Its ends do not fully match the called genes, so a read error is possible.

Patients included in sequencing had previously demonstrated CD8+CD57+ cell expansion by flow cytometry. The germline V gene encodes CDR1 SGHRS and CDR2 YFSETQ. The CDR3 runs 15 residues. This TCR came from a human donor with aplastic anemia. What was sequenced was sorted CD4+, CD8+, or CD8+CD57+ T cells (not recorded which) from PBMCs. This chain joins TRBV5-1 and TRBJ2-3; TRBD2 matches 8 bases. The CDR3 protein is CASSLGGGRTDAQYF. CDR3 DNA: TGCGCCAGCAGCTTGGGCGGGGGGCGCACAGATGCGCAGTATTTT.